One and the same sample provided the 22 T cell receptor beta chains below, sequenced in a study of CD8 T cells in ankylosing spondylitis. These receptors' antigens are unknown. One entry per CDR3 protein, called by TCRdb with MiXCR from the 5' RACE reads. Here the sample spans 450,000 to 550,000 distinct CDR3 sequences, 5.3% being singletons. General study points: Seemingly distinctive of ankylosing spondylitis blood was a TCR beta motif formed by eight highly homologous variants.

Sequencing used blood, either unsorted or a sorted T cell fraction (not recorded which). All receptors derive from a male donor with ankylosing spondylitis.

This clonotype showed up many times. DNA for the CDR3: TGCGCCAGCAGCTTGGTTGTAGGAGGCCCCTACGAGCAGTACTTC. Amino acid sequence: CASSLVVGGPYEQYF. The chain joins TRBV5-1 to TRBJ2-7; D is perhaps TRBD2 (5 bases). V lost 0 bases and J 2 bases, leaving 12 bases between the germline ends. CDR3 length: 15 residues. Germline V gene sequence: CDR1 SGHRS, CDR2 YFSETQ.

This clonotype was seen repeatedly, ten times or more. The chain uses TRBV28 and TRBJ2-2, with a possible D match to TRBD2 (5 bases). The germline V gene has CDR1 MDHEN and CDR2 SYDVKM. CDR3 length: 12 amino acids. V was pared by 9 bases and J by 4 bases, with 9 bases between. The CDR3 nucleotides are TGTGCCAGTGTAGCGCCCACCGGGGAGCTGTTTTTT. Encoded protein: CASVAPTGELFF. Full variable domain (remainder filled in from reference TRBV28 and TRBJ2-2): DVKVTQSSRYLVKRTGEKVFLECVQDMDHENMFWYRQDPGLGLRLIYFSYDVKMKEKGDIPEGYSVSREKKERFSLILESASTNQTSMYLCASVAPTGELFFGEGSRLTVL.

This sequence joins TRBV6-1 and TRBJ2-4; 8 bases agree with TRBD2. The germline gives CDR1 MNHNS, CDR2 SASEGT. V lost 2 bases and J lost 1; bases outside the gene matches: 7. This CDR3 spans 17 amino acids. Here the CDR3 DNA reads TGTGCCAGCAGTGAACGGGGGGGGGCGTTCGCCAAAAACATTCAGTACTTC. Translated: CASSERGGAFAKNIQYF.

This clonotype has a count of ten or more. The chain joins TRBV7-2 to TRBJ2-3; TRBD1 is a possible D gene (5 bases). The ends were cut back, 1 base at V and 4 bases at J, with 12 bases in the middle. Looked up from germline, CDR1 is SGHTA and CDR2 is FQGNSA. CDR3 length: 15 amino acids. This CDR3 is CASSLGAGRSDTQYF. CDR3 nucleotides: TGTGCCAGCAGCTTAGGGGCAGGGCGGTCAGATACGCAGTATTTT. Full variable domain (missing parts from reference TRBV7-2 and TRBJ2-3): GAGVSQSPSNKVTEKGKDVELRCDPISGHTALYWYRQSLGQGLEFLIYFQGNSAPDKSGLPSDRFSAERTGGSVSTLTIQRTQQEDSAVYLCASSLGAGRSDTQYFGPGTRLTVL.

The V and J genes are TRBV18 and TRBJ2-1; 7 bases are shared with TRBD1. V was clipped by 5 bases and J by 8 bases; unmatched bases: 6. From germline, CDR1 is KGHSH and CDR2 LQKENI. The CDR3 covers 13 residues. CDR3 in DNA: TGTGCCAGCTCAAACGGCAGGGGGTATGAGCAGTTCTTC. This translates into CASSNGRGYEQFF.

This clonotype was seen many times. The rearrangement links TRBV10-3 to TRBJ1-4; no clear D. Germline lookup yields CDR1 ENHRY and CDR2 SYGVKD. The CDR3 loop spans 14 amino acids. The V and J ends lost 3 bases and 10 bases respectively, with 15 bases between them. The CDR3 loop is CAISDGPLSRKLFF. In DNA, the CDR3 is TGTGCCATCAGTGACGGTCCCCTGTCGAGAAAACTGTTTTTT.

This clonotype was seen ten or more times. The genes are TRBV20-1 and TRBJ1-5, with D perhaps matching TRBD1 (6 bases). Per germline, CDR1 DFQATT and CDR2 SNEGSKA (reference sequence). The CDR3 runs 14 residues. Trimming left V 4 bases short and J 2 bases short, with 12 bases between. The CDR3 DNA sequence: TGCAGTGCTACGGGACAACTCGGCAATCAGCCCCAGCATTTT. It encodes CSATGQLGNQPQHF.

This sequence joins TRBV29-1 and TRBJ2-2, with 10 bases that match TRBD2. The CDR3 extends over 16 amino acids. Germline V gene data show CDR1 as SQVTM and CDR2 as ANQGSEA. J lost 0 bases, V lost 6 bases, and 7 bases had no gene match. The CDR3 sequence is CSVGLAERANTGELFF. The CDR3 DNA sequence: TGCAGCGTAGGACTAGCGGAACGGGCGAACACCGGGGAGCTGTTTTTT.

The table lists this clonotype with a few counts. A read error is possible here, since a much larger clone lies one base away. The J gene is TRBJ1-2, the V gene TRBV7-3; 7 bases map to TRBD1. Germline assignment: CDR1 SGHTA and CDR2 FQGTGA. The V gene end was trimmed by 2 bases and the J gene end by 6 bases; junction bases not matched to a gene: 3. The CDR3 has 13 residues. CDR3: CASSLVQGNGYTF. CDR3 in DNA: TGTGCCAGCAGCTTAGTACAGGGGAATGGCTACACCTTC. The full variable domain, completed using reference TRBV7-3 and TRBJ1-2, is GAGVSQTPSNKVTEKGKYVELRCDPISGHTALYWYRQSLGQGPEFLIYFQGTGAADDSGLPNDRFFAVRPEGSVSTLKIQRTERGDSAVYLCASSLVQGNGYTFGSGTRLTVV.

This clonotype was detected many times. The chain uses TRBV20-1 and TRBJ1-2; D gene uncertain. Trimming took off 3 bases at V and 2 bases at J, with 10 bases between the two ends. The CDR3 sequence is 13 residues long. Germline values: CDR1 DFQATT, CDR2 SNEGSKA (reference sequence). CDR3 nucleotides: TGCAGTGCTAGTTTCGGCAGGAACTATGGCTACACCTTC. The encoded protein is CSASFGRNYGYTF.

This clonotype was counted ten times or more. This chain joins TRBV28 and TRBJ2-1; perhaps TRBD2 as D (5 bases). V was cut by 6 bases and J by 6 bases, with 9 bases left in between. This CDR3 region has 12 residues. Germline loops: CDR1 MDHEN, CDR2 SYDVKM. The CDR3 DNA reads TGTGCCAGCAGATCGGGGATCAATGAGCAGTTCTTC. Translation: CASRSGINEQFF.

The rearrangement uses TRBV28 and TRBJ2-3, with 7 bases fitting TRBD2. V gave up 2 bases and J gave up 6 bases; unmatched junction bases: 11. Germline V gene lookup returns CDR1 MDHEN and CDR2 SYDVKM. The length of the CDR3 is 16 residues. CDR3 nucleotide sequence: TGTGCCAGCAGTTTAAACCCAGCGGGGTCCCAGGATACGCAGTATTTT. This encodes CASSLNPAGSQDTQYF.

The chain has TRBV7-9 and TRBJ2-7; perhaps D is TRBD1 or TRBD2 (5 bases each). Germline loops: CDR1 SEHNR, CDR2 FQNEAQ (reference sequence). V was clipped by 11 bases and J by 0 bases, with 11 bases between them. The CDR3 consists of 12 residues. The CDR3 loop reads CAGEGTSYEQYF. The CDR3, as DNA: TGTGCCGGAGAGGGGACCTCCTACGAGCAGTACTTC.

V and J are TRBV7-2 and TRBJ2-7, with a possible D match to TRBD2 (5 bases). The V gene's germline CDR1 is SGHTA and CDR2 FQGNSA. This CDR3 is 15 amino acids long. The V gene lost 2 bases and the J gene lost 1 base, with 12 bases spanning the gap. The CDR3 region is CASSLWSSDSYEQYF. CDR3 sequence (DNA): TGTGCCAGCAGCTTATGGAGTAGCGATTCCTACGAGCAGTACTTC.

This clonotype was counted ten times or more. The J gene is TRBJ2-7, the V gene TRBV4-3; 7 nucleotides match TRBD1. Trimming took 2 bases from V and 7 from J; bases not matched to a gene: 14. CDR1 and CDR2 from the germline V gene are LGHNA and YSLEER. The CDR3 length is 16 residues. The CDR3 spells CASSQRAGTEIVEQYF. CDR3 coding DNA: TGCGCCAGCAGCCAAAGGGCCGGGACAGAGATCGTTGAGCAGTACTTC.

This clonotype was counted at least ten times. This chain joins TRBV10-3 and TRBJ2-1; perhaps TRBD1 as D (5 bases). Germline values: CDR1 ENHRY, CDR2 SYGVKD. The CDR3 sequence is 14 residues long. With 3 bases removed from V and 3 bases from J, the gap between germline ends came to 9 bases. DNA for the CDR3: TGTGCCATCAGTGATAGGGGAAGCTACAATGAGCAGTTCTTC. It yields the protein CAISDRGSYNEQFF.

Many counts were recorded for this clonotype. This rearrangement joins TRBV20-1 to TRBJ2-3, with 13 bases lining up with TRBD2. Trimming at V came to 5 bases and at J to 5 bases, leaving 4 bases not matched to a gene. CDR3 size: 14 residues. CDR1 is DFQATT and CDR2 is SNEGSKA in the germline V gene (reference sequence). CDR3 protein: CSAVLAGGLDTQYF. CDR3 DNA sequence: TGCAGTGCTGTACTAGCGGGAGGGTTAGATACGCAGTATTTT.

This sequence joins TRBV21-1 and TRBJ1-4; no check of the table's D call, TRBD1, against the DNA was made. TRBV21-1 is a pseudogene segment. CDR3 length: 14 amino acids. For the CDR3, the DNA is TGTGCCAGCCTTACAGGCGCAACTAATGAAAAACTGTTTTTT. Its protein product is CASLTGATNEKLFF.

This clonotype has ten or more counts. This chain joins TRBV7-2 and TRBJ1-1; D unclear. The CDR3 extends over 12 amino acids. Trimming removed 4 bases at V and 5 bases at J, with 8 bases between. Germline V gene sequence: CDR1 SGHTA, CDR2 FQGNSA. CDR3 nucleotide sequence: TGTGCCAGCAGCTCGGATTATACTGAAGCTTTCTTT. Amino acid sequence: CASSSDYTEAFF.

In its sample, this clonotype was seen many times. The V call is TRBV12-3 or TRBV12-4, the J call TRBJ2-1; the match to TRBD1 covers 12 bases. This CDR3 is 15 amino acids long. Trimming cost V 6 bases and J 2 bases; bases outside gene matches: 2. CDR3 nucleotides: TGTGCCAGCAGGGGACAGGGGGCCCCCTACAATGAGCAGTTCTTC. Its translation: CASRGQGAPYNEQFF.

This clonotype was observed many times. J is TRBJ1-5 and V is TRBV28, with 7 bases that match TRBD1. The CDR3 is made up of 19 amino acids. Germline assignment: CDR1 MDHEN and CDR2 SYDVKM. With 5 bases clipped from V and 2 bases from J, the junction kept 18 bases outside the gene matches. This CDR3 reads CASSLRQGVGFYGNQPQHF. The CDR3 DNA is TGTGCCAGCAGTCTCCGACAGGGTGTGGGGTTCTATGGCAATCAGCCCCAGCATTTT.

The V and J genes are TRBV11-2 and TRBJ2-7, with D maybe TRBD1 (6 bases). V dropped 5 bases and J dropped 0 bases, with 20 bases sitting between them. The CDR3 consists of 17 residues. Germline lookup yields CDR1 SGHAT and CDR2 FQNNGV. The CDR3 sequence: CASSIRSGTTNSYEQYF. CDR3 nucleotide sequence: TGTGCCAGCAGCATTCGTTCCGGGACAACGAACTCCTACGAGCAGTACTTC.